Shown below are 19 T cell receptor beta chains from a single sample sequenced in a study of shared clonotypes between healthy human individuals. Generated by immunoSEQ multiplex PCR, the TCRdb table keeps only in-frame clones and is missing some. The sample comprises a few million clones, under 95% of which are singletons, and about 0.41% rests with the top ten. The source material was naive CD4+ T cells from PBMCs. Documented subset: CD45RA+ positively selected. These receptors originate from a man younger than 35 in good health. Some clones in this sample may be carry-over from other donors' samples.

J is TRBJ2-2 and V is TRBV9; TRBD2 matches at 14 bases. The CDR3 sequence is 21 residues long. Germline V gene sequence: CDR1 SGDLS, CDR2 YYNGEE. V was clipped by 3 bases and J by 7 bases; unmatched bases: 20. The CDR3 nucleotides are TGTGCCAGCAGCGAAACCTCCGGGACGACCGGGACTAGCGGGAGATACGGGGAGCTGTTTTTT. Amino acid sequence: CASSETSGTTGTSGRYGELFF.

The chain recombines TRBV4-2 with TRBJ2-7; D gene ambiguous. Germline assignment: CDR1 LGHNA and CDR2 YNFKEQ. V was trimmed by 0 bases and J by 1 base, leaving 13 bases between them. This CDR3 comprises 16 residues. For the CDR3, the DNA is TGTGCCAGCAGCCAAGAATCCCCGGCAGAGTCCTACGAGCAGTACTTC. This gives the protein CASSQESPAESYEQYF.

This clone was picked up one time. This chain connects TRBV30 to TRBJ2-5; D not certain. V was pared by 1 base and J by 5 bases, with 17 bases between. The CDR3 covers 15 residues. Germline lookup yields CDR1 GTSNPN and CDR2 SVGIG (reference sequence). This CDR3 reads CAWSAELRAQETQYF. The CDR3 DNA sequence: TGTGCCTGGAGTGCCGAGTTAAGGGCCCAGGAGACCCAGTACTTC.

The rearrangement links TRBV18 to TRBJ1-4, with a weak D call TRBD1 (5 bases). CDR3 size: 14 residues. The V and J ends lost 3 bases and 4 bases respectively, with 9 bases between them. CDR1 is KGHSH, CDR2 LQKENI, per germline. CDR3: CASSPSGLNEKLFF. CDR3 DNA: TGTGCCAGCTCACCCTCAGGGCTTAATGAAAAACTGTTTTTT.

The chain employs TRBV18 and TRBJ2-5; the match to TRBD1 covers 8 bases. The CDR3 has 14 amino acids. Germline V gene sequence: CDR1 KGHSH, CDR2 LQKENI. Trimming removed 3 bases from V and 9 bases from J; junction bases left unmatched: 9. The CDR3 region is CASSPLDRVGAQYF. DNA for the CDR3: TGTGCCAGCTCACCGCTGGACAGGGTTGGGGCCCAGTACTTC.

The V and J genes are TRBV18 and TRBJ1-1, with 9 bases that match TRBD1. V gave up 6 bases and J gave up 3 bases; unmatched junction bases: 2. Germline CDR1 KGHSH, CDR2 LQKENI. The length of the CDR3 is 13 residues. CDR3 nucleotides: TGTGCCAGCTCGGGACAGGGTGACACTGAAGCTTTCTTT. Translating gives CASSGQGDTEAFF.

This chain joins TRBV28 and TRBJ1-5; perhaps TRBD1 as D (5 bases). V lost 3 bases to trimming and J lost 4 bases, with 13 bases between them. CDR3 length equals 15 residues. Germline V gene data show CDR1 as MDHEN and CDR2 as SYDVKM. Here the CDR3 DNA reads TGTGCCAGCAGTTTCATTGCAGGGTTAAATCAGCCCCAGCATTTT. Protein product: CASSFIAGLNQPQHF. The full variable domain, in which reference TRBV28 and TRBJ1-5 provide the parts outside the CDR3, is DVKVTQSSRYLVKRTGEKVFLECVQDMDHENMFWYRQDPGLGLRLIYFSYDVKMKEKGDIPEGYSVSREKKERFSLILESASTNQTSMYLCASSFIAGLNQPQHFGDGTRLSIL.

The gene calls are TRBV7-3 and TRBJ2-2; D call uncertain. With 4 bases removed from V and 5 bases from J, the gap between germline ends came to 23 bases. Germline assignment: CDR1 SGHTA and CDR2 FQGTGA. The CDR3 runs to 18 residues. The CDR3, as DNA: TGTGCCAGCAGCTACCATCCCTCGAGTCCCCGTTGGACCGGGGAGCTGTTTTTT. It encodes CASSYHPSSPRWTGELFF.

This chain joins TRBV18 and TRBJ2-3; 11 bases are a match to TRBD2. The CDR3 length is 16 residues. The V segment lost 6 bases and the J segment 4 bases; nucleotides outside the gene matches: 9. Germline V gene sequence: CDR1 KGHSH, CDR2 LQKENI. The CDR3 loop reads CASSAGTSGSADTQYF. The CDR3 coding sequence is TGTGCCAGCTCGGCCGGGACTAGCGGTTCGGCAGATACGCAGTATTTT.

As to this clone: Within the sample, other DNA sequences also encode this same CDR3. The rearrangement uses TRBV27 and TRBJ1-1, with unresolved D. Trimming removed 1 base at V and 1 base at J, with 4 bases between. Germline V lookup: CDR1 MNHEY, CDR2 SMNVEV (reference sequence). CDR3 length: 13 residues. CDR3: CASSLLQNTEAFF. CDR3 bases: TGTGCCAGCAGTTTATTACAGAACACTGAAGCTTTCTTT.

The gene calls are TRBV4-1 and TRBJ2-5, with 9 bases identical to TRBD1. This CDR3 spans 15 amino acids. J gave up 4 bases and V 0 bases, and 3 bases lay outside the gene matches. Looked up from germline, CDR1 is MGHRA and CDR2 is YSYEKL. The chain's CDR3 is CASSQETGGVETQYF. The CDR3 DNA sequence: TGCGCCAGCAGCCAAGAGACAGGGGGGGTAGAGACCCAGTACTTC.

The rearrangement uses TRBV28 and TRBJ2-3; 8 bases line up with TRBD2. The CDR3 is 17 amino acids. CDR1 and CDR2 (germline): MDHEN, SYDVKM. V dropped 4 bases and J dropped 6; count of bases not matched to a gene: 15. CDR3 amino acids: CASSSPIQAGDGDTQYF. The CDR3 DNA reads TGTGCCAGCAGTTCCCCGATCCAAGCGGGAGATGGGGATACGCAGTATTTT.

The rearrangement links TRBV4-2 to TRBJ2-7; 8 positions match TRBD2. The CDR3 covers 14 residues. The V gene's germline CDR1 is LGHNA and CDR2 YNFKEQ. The V gene end was trimmed by 5 bases and the J gene end by 5 bases; junction bases not matched to a gene: 8. The CDR3 spells CASSSPGGSDEQYF. For the CDR3, the DNA is TGTGCCAGCAGCTCCCCGGGGGGGTCGGACGAGCAGTACTTC.

The V gene is TRBV5-4, the J gene TRBJ2-5; D is possibly TRBD1 (5 bases). The V gene lost 3 bases and the J gene lost 0 bases, with 6 bases spanning the gap. CDR1 and CDR2 (germline): SGHNT, YYREEE (reference sequence). This CDR3 is 13 amino acids long. The CDR3 region has the DNA TGTGCCAGCAGCTGGGGCAACCAAGAGACCCAGTACTTC. Protein sequence: CASSWGNQETQYF.

V gene TRBV19 combines with J gene TRBJ1-2; D gene ambiguous. The CDR3 runs to 13 residues. Trimming removed 1 base from V and 8 bases from J, with 11 bases in between. Germline CDR1 reads LNHDA; CDR2 reads SQIVND (reference sequence). The CDR3 protein is CASSIVHSGGYTF. CDR3 coding DNA: TGTGCCAGTAGTATAGTCCACTCCGGAGGCTACACCTTC.

The chain links TRBV9 to TRBJ2-6, with 11 nucleotides matching TRBD1. Germline V CDR1 and CDR2: SGDLS, YYNGEE. After removal of 3 bases from V and 0 bases from J, the junction contained 8 bases not matched to a gene. The CDR3 covers 19 residues. CDR3 bases: TGTGCCAGCAGCGCCTCCCGGGACAGGGGGTTCTCTGGGGCCAACGTCCTGACTTTC. Protein sequence: CASSASRDRGFSGANVLTF.

This clone was observed once. The chain links TRBV7-9 to TRBJ2-3, with 9 bases matching TRBD2. The germline V gene encodes CDR1 SEHNR and CDR2 FQNEAQ (reference sequence). V shed 1 base and J 6 bases; nucleotides not matched to a gene: 2. The CDR3 is made up of 14 amino acids. The CDR3: CASSLEGTSDTQYF. Here the CDR3 DNA reads TGTGCCAGCAGCTTAGAGGGGACTAGCGATACGCAGTATTTT.

V is TRBV30 and J is TRBJ2-5; D remains ambiguous. Trimming pared 1 base from V and 1 base from J, leaving 4 bases between. CDR3 size: 12 residues. Germline lookup yields CDR1 GTSNPN and CDR2 SVGIG (reference sequence). CDR3 bases: TGTGCCTGGAGTGCGAGCCAAGAGACCCAGTACTTC. It specifies CAWSASQETQYF.

V and J are TRBV19 and TRBJ1-1, with 8 positions matching TRBD1. V dropped 7 bases and J dropped 5; count of bases not matched to a gene: 12. This CDR3 spans 15 amino acids. Per the germline V gene, CDR1 is LNHDA and CDR2 is SQIVND (reference sequence). The CDR3 loop reads CASNPGTGHWTEAFF. CDR3 coding DNA: TGTGCCAGTAATCCCGGGACAGGCCACTGGACTGAAGCTTTCTTT.